This TCR beta chain was captured by sequencing in a study of blood T cells in healthy people across ages. Overall study results and limits: A roughly linear fall in TCR beta diversity per million T cells was seen with increasing age.

A second roughly 6 to 11 cycle PCR used barcoded and J-beta primers. Using its own MiXCR run on the 5' RACE reads, TCRdb lists one record per CDR3 protein. The table lists about 1.4 million distinct CDR3 sequences, around 59% of them singletons. In the case of this clonotype: Its antigen remains unknown.

V gave up 4 bases and J gave up 7 bases; unmatched junction bases: 11. The CDR3 runs 15 residues. Germline V gene data show CDR1 as SQVTM and CDR2 as ANQGSEA. Researchers report isolating at least 6.5 million PBMCs per sample. Source material: blood. The TCR comes from a man younger than 30 in good health. The chain joins TRBV29-1 to TRBJ2-5, with 11 bases fitting TRBD2. CDR3 in DNA: TGCAGCGTTGTCCCTAGCGGGGGGCCGCGGGGGACCCAGTACTTC. Protein sequence: CSVVPSGGPRGTQYF.